This T cell receptor (beta chain) was found in a study of T cell clonality in common variable immunodeficiency (dated by TCRdb to the mid-2010s). V lost 2 bases and J lost 3 bases, and the count of bases not matched to a germline gene is 10. Taken from the germline V gene (reference sequence), the CDR1 and CDR2 loops are DFQATT and SNEGSKA. Its CDR3 holds 15 amino acids, cysteine through phenylalanine. The DNA shown is the part of the CDR3 that was read: 36 bases, in frame from base 1. The sample holds many counts of this clone. There is no known antigen for this receptor. The sequence runs out 3 residues before the end of the CDR3; the remainder is reconstructed from the germline J gene. General study outcomes and caveats: It was noted by the authors that sequencing of the repertoires of T cell subpopulations would be needed to clarify the cause of the increased clonality in CVID. Healthy controls shared more TCRbeta clones with each other than CVID subjects shared among themselves (p < 0.0001). Patient heterogeneity within the CVID cohort put limits on correlating repertoire features with clinical complications. Despite equal DNA input, controls averaged approximately 82,000 unique sequences per sample versus about 31,547 in CVID samples. TCRbeta clonality was higher in CVID subjects than in healthy controls (t-test p = 0.018), and the increase was most characteristic of about a third of subjects. CVID TCRbeta sequences reportedly showed fewer deletions and N-nucleotide insertions and lacked highly modified clones with 13 or more V deletions.

For sequencing, equivalent amounts of genomic DNA were input from CVID and control samples. For every sample, a 60 bp segment covering the rearranged TCRbeta CDR3 region was amplified and then sequenced. The immunoSEQ assay, a bias-corrected multiplex PCR combined with high-throughput sequencing, was used to amplify TCRbeta. Per the source publication's procedure: Each unique nucleotide sequence was treated as a clone and annotated with V, D and J genes, copy number and frequency. Sequences were labeled productive if in frame, and non-productive if out of frame or containing stop codons. Clonality was calculated from Shannon's entropy as previously described. The predicted amino acid sequences of productive clones were used to derive mean CDR3 Kyte-Doolittle hydropathy. The R hclust function was used to hierarchically cluster scaled V gene usage with Manhattan distance and complete linkage. Clone sharing by CDR3 amino acid sequence was assessed by resampling 12 repertoires per group over 100 rounds. The repertoires were searched for approximately 73 published EBV-specific and some 240 published CMV-specific TCRbeta sequences. Two CVID samples that yielded fewer than 10,000 sequences were excluded from the analysis, so roughly 42 CVID repertoires were retained. Imported from immuneACCESS, the table was reduced by TCRdb to in-frame sequences with V and J called. These copies leave out some clones; in studies compared against another copy, an unresolved V gene accounts for under half, and the cause of the remainder is not known. The DNA gave D and trimming, while V, J and clone size come from that table. With fewer than 50,000 clones recorded, this sample contains no clone counted only once. About 0.68% of the sample lies in the top ten.

Most of the CVID patients and most of the healthy controls were of Caucasian heritage. From each donor, about 4.5 to 9 ml of heparinized peripheral whole blood was collected. Genomic DNA from adults with common variable immune deficiency (CVID) and from healthy adult controls was used for sequencing of TCRbeta CDR3 repertoires. A total of some 22 healthy adult volunteers (12 female and approximately 10 male; age range roughly 23 to 66 years, mean age around 35) were included in the control group. To isolate peripheral blood mononuclear cells, diluted blood was subjected to density centrifugation over Hypaque 1077 or Ficoll-Paque. Genomic DNA was obtained from unsorted mononuclear cells using either Qiagen column purification or a centrifugation-based method.

The rearranged chain carries TRBV20-1 and TRBJ2-7; the central 7 bases match TRBD2. The sequence derives from a person between 18 and 75 years old in good health. Sequencing was done on a sample of peripheral blood mononuclear cells. CDR3 DNA (partial): TGCAGTGCTAGACGGGGGGACCGAGAGAACTACGAG. Its translation reads: CSARRGDRENYE. The entire CDR3 protein reads CSARRGDRENYEQYF.